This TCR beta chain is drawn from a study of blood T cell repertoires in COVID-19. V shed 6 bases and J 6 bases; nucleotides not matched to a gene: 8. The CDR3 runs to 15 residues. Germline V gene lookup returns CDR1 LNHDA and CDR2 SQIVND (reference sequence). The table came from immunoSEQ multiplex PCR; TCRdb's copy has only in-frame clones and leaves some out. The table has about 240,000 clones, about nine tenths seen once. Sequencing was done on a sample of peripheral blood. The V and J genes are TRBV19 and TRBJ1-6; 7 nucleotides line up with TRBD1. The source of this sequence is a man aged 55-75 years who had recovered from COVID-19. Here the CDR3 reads CASRNRGQVNSPLHF. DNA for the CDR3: TGTGCCAGTAGGAACAGGGGCCAGGTTAATTCACCCCTCCACTTT.